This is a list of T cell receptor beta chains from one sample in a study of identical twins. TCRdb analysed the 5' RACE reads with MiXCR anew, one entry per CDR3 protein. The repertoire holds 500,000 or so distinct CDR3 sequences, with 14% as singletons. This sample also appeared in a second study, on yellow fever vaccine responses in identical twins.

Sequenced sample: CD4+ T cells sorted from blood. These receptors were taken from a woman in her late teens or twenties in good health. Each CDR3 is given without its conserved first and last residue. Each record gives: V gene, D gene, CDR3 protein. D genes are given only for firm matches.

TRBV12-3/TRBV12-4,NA,ASSLSGGPLDQTDTQY
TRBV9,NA,ASSVAADWGPDTQY
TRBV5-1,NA,ASSLDGASYEQY
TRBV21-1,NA,ASSKEDWETQY
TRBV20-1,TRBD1,SADGDRGPQELF
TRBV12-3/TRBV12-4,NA,ASSLLQVLGTGELF
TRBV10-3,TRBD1,AILGQAGTEAF
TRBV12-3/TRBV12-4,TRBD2,ASSREGLAGGNTGELF
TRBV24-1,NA,ATSDAFEQF
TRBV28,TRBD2,ASSESTSGHNEQF
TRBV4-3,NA,ASSQDWVNNEQF
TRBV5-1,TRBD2,ASSLDGGGEQY
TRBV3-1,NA,ASSPRETGANVLT
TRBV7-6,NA,ASSLGVASTGEQF
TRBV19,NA,ASSIDWGRNTEAF